Listed below are T cell receptor beta chains from one sample, sequenced in a study of graft-versus-host responses after intestinal transplantation. Using immunoSEQ multiplex PCR, the repertoire was profiled, and TCRdb retains in-frame clones only, with some absent. Among roughly 40,000 clones listed, about 92% were seen once. The sequenced sample was PBMCs, obtained approximately 100 weeks after intestinal transplantation. These receptors were obtained from a human patient who received an intestinal transplant, so some T cells may come from the graft donor. The CDR3 runs from the conserved cysteine through the conserved F or W. Fields, in order: clone size, J gene, V gene, D gene, CDR3 DNA, CDR3 protein. A D gene is named only where the DNA matches it firmly. Size is stated for part of the rows, as once, few or many counts, or as a class when the clone is expanded.

- | TRBJ1-1 | TRBV19 | - | TGTGCCAGTAGTATGGCCTGGGCACGGGTCCCACGTTATGAAGCTTTCTTT | CASSMAWARVPRYEAFF
- | TRBJ2-1 | TRBV4-1 | TRBD2 | TGCGCCAGCAGCCATCAACAAGCGGGGGACAATGAGCAGTTCTTC | CASSHQQAGDNEQFF
- | TRBJ2-5 | TRBV5-1 | - | TGCGCCAGCAGCTCGCAAGAGACCCAGTACTTC | CASSSQETQYF
- | TRBJ2-7 | TRBV19 | TRBD2 | TGTGCCAGTAGTTGGGCTAGCGGGGGCTACGAGCAGTACTTC | CASSWASGGYEQYF
- | TRBJ2-7 | TRBV5-1 | - | TGCGCCAGCAGCTTGGACAGAATTGCCGCCGAGCAGTACTTC | CASSLDRIAAEQYF
- | TRBJ1-5 | TRBV4-1 | TRBD1 | TGCGCCAGCAGCCCACTGACAGGGCTGGTTCAGCCCCAGCATTTT | CASSPLTGLVQPQHF
- | TRBJ2-5 | TRBV5-6 | TRBD2 | TGTGCCAGCAGCTTTACGGGAGGGCCGGGGGAGACCCAGTACTTC | CASSFTGGPGETQYF
- | TRBJ2-1 | TRBV18 | TRBD1 | TGTGCCAGCTCATCGGACAGGCATGAGCAGTTCTTC | CASSSDRHEQFF
- | TRBJ2-7 | TRBV19 | - | TGTGCCAGTAGTCCCGGGACCTTCCCGGTTGGAGAGCAGTACTTC | CASSPGTFPVGEQYF
- | TRBJ2-2 | TRBV30 | - | TGTGCCTGGAGGGTTGGCGGGGAGCTGTTTTTT | CAWRVGGELFF
- | TRBJ2-3 | TRBV7-6 | TRBD1 | TGTGCTAGCAGCGCGTCGGGACAGGCAGTAGATACGCAGTATTTT | CASSASGQAVDTQYF
- | TRBJ2-2 | TRBV19 | - | TGTGCCAGTAGTTTGGGGAACACCGGGGAGCTGTTTTTT | CASSLGNTGELFF
- | TRBJ1-1 | TRBV5-6 | - | TGTGCCAGCAGCTTCTGGTTGAACACTGAAGCTTTCTTT | CASSFWLNTEAFF
- | TRBJ2-7 | TRBV10-3 | - | TGTGCCATCACGTCGACGGAAACCTACGAGCAGTACTTC | CAITSTETYEQYF
- | TRBJ1-3 | TRBV4-1 | - | TGCGCCAGCAGCCAAGTAGCCAGTTTCTCTGGAAACACCATATATTTT | CASSQVASFSGNTIYF
- | TRBJ2-2 | TRBV6-1 | - | TGTGCCAGCAGTGAAGCGCTCCTGGGGGCGGCGAACACCGGGGAGCTGTTTTTT | CASSEALLGAANTGELFF
- | TRBJ2-7 | TRBV28 | TRBD1 | TGTGCCAGCAGACAGGGGGCCTACGAGCAGTACTTC | CASRQGAYEQYF
- | TRBJ1-4 | TRBV9 | - | TGTGCCAGCAGCCTAAGGGGAGGGGGGGCAGGCGAAAAACTGTTTTTT | CASSLRGGGAGEKLFF
- | TRBJ1-2 | TRBV5-6 | - | TGTGCCAGCAGCTTATCCTCTAACTATGGCTACACCTTC | CASSLSSNYGYTF
- | TRBJ2-1 | TRBV11-3 | TRBD2 | TGTGCCAGCAGCTTGGGGACTAGCGGATACAATGAGCAGTTCTTC | CASSLGTSGYNEQFF
- | TRBJ2-1 | TRBV5-1 | TRBD2 | TGCGCCAGCAGCTTGGTTTCCCCAGGAGCGGGAGGGAGGAATGAGCAGTTCTTC | CASSLVSPGAGGRNEQFF
- | TRBJ2-2 | TRBV7-2 | - | TGTGCCAGCAGCTTAAGCGGGGAGCTGTTTTTT | CASSLSGELFF
- | TRBJ2-6 | TRBV6-5 | - | TGTGCCAGCAGTTACTCCGGGGTTGGGGCCAACGTCCTGACTTTC | CASSYSGVGANVLTF
- | TRBJ1-3 | TRBV6-6 | - | TGTGCCAGCAGTTACTGGCAGCCCTCTGGAAACACCATATATTTT | CASSYWQPSGNTIYF
- | TRBJ1-3 | TRBV6-5 | - | TGTGCCAGTAGGGGTGACACCATATATTTT | CASRGDTIYF
- | TRBJ2-5 | TRBV7-3 | - | TGTGCCAGCAGCTTAGAACGGCAAGAGACCCAGTACTTC | CASSLERQETQYF
- | TRBJ2-7 | TRBV6-5 | - | TGTGCCAGCAGTTACTTGGGAGGCGGCTACTACGAGCAGTACTTC | CASSYLGGGYYEQYF
few | TRBJ1-5 | TRBV6-6 | - | TGTGCCAGCAGTCAAGTTGAGGAGGCCCAGCATTTT | CASSQVEEAQHF
- | TRBJ2-5 | TRBV5-4 | - | TGTGCCAGCAGCTTGGTCAGTGGGGAGACCCAGTACTTC | CASSLVSGETQYF
- | TRBJ1-2 | TRBV7-6 | - | TGTGCCAGCAGCTTAGATACAGGGAACTATGGCTACACCTTC | CASSLDTGNYGYTF
- | TRBJ1-2 | TRBV4-1 | - | TGCGCCAGCAGGCCAACGGGTAGGGGAGGAGGCTACACCTTC | CASRPTGRGGGYTF
- | TRBJ2-3 | TRBV14 | TRBD2 | TGTGCCAGCAGCCAGGGACTAGCTACAGATACGCAGTATTTT | CASSQGLATDTQYF
once | TRBJ2-5 | TRBV9 | - | TGTGCCAGCAGCGTAGCTTTGGAACAGCAAGAGACCCAGTACTTC | CASSVALEQQETQYF
- | TRBJ1-1 | TRBV7-2 | TRBD1 | TGTGCCAGCAGCCCCCAGGGGGTCACTGAAGCTTTCTTT | CASSPQGVTEAFF
- | TRBJ2-7 | TRBV4-1 | TRBD2 | TGCGCCAGCAGCCGGAACAAAGCGGGAGCCTACGAGCAGTACTTC | CASSRNKAGAYEQYF
- | TRBJ2-4 | TRBV14 | - | TGTGCCAGCAGCCAAGATTTTGGGGTGGGAAACATTCAGTACTTC | CASSQDFGVGNIQYF
- | TRBJ2-1 | TRBV7-3 | - | TGTGCCAGCAGCTTAATAGGGGCATCCTACAATGAGCAGTTCTTC | CASSLIGASYNEQFF
- | TRBJ2-1 | TRBV10-1 | TRBD2 | TGCGCCAGCAGTGAGTCTGCTAGCGGACTGAATGAGCAGTTCTTC | CASSESASGLNEQFF
- | TRBJ2-3 | TRBV5-1 | - | TGCGCCAGCAGGAGAACCCACGGCTCCACAGATACGCAGTATTTT | CASRRTHGSTDTQYF
- | TRBJ2-7 | TRBV30 | - | TGTGCCTGGAGTGTAGGCCACGAGCAGTACTTC | CAWSVGHEQYF
- | TRBJ2-5 | TRBV18 | TRBD1 | TGTGCCAGCTCACCGGGACAGGGGAAGCGAGAGACCCAGTACTTC | CASSPGQGKRETQYF
once | TRBJ2-1 | TRBV4-1 | - | TGCGCCAGCAGCCAAGACGGTCTAGCGCCCTACAATGAGCAGTTCTTC | CASSQDGLAPYNEQFF
- | TRBJ2-3 | TRBV9 | TRBD2 | TGTGCCAGCAGCGTGACTAGCGGGGGGGCTGGGTTGACAGATACGCAGTATTTT | CASSVTSGGAGLTDTQYF
- | TRBJ2-5 | TRBV11-2 | TRBD2 | TGTGCCCGCAGCTTAACTAGCGGGGTGGTTGAGACCCAGTACTTC | CARSLTSGVVETQYF
- | TRBJ1-2 | TRBV6-6 | - | TGTGCCAGCAGTTCGGCGGGTGGCTACACCTTC | CASSSAGGYTF
- | TRBJ2-1 | TRBV10-1 | - | TGCGCCAGCAGTGAGTTCGAGCGAGGTGAGCAGTTCTTC | CASSEFERGEQFF
- | TRBJ1-1 | TRBV29-1 | - | TGCAGCGGGGTGGGGTCGTGGGAAATTGACGGAGCTTTCTTT | CSGVGSWEIDGAFF
- | TRBJ2-3 | TRBV27 | - | TGTGCCAGCAGGCCTGCCATGACTAGCCCAAGGGGGGATACGCAGTATTTT | CASRPAMTSPRGDTQYF
- | TRBJ1-1 | TRBV18 | - | TGTGCCAGCTCACCAAATCAGGGAACTTTTGACGTTGTGAACACTGAAGCTTTCTTT | CASSPNQGTFDVVNTEAFF
- | TRBJ1-6 | TRBV7-2 | - | TGTGCCAGCAGCTTAGAGAGCTCCTATAATTCACCCCTCCACTTT | CASSLESSYNSPLHF
- | TRBJ1-1 | TRBV5-1 | - | TGCGCCAGCAGCTTCTTGGGGGGCACTGAAGCTTTCTTT | CASSFLGGTEAFF
- | TRBJ2-7 | TRBV6-1 | TRBD2 | TGTGCCAGCAGTGCCTGGGGGACTAGCGGATCCTACGAGCAGTACTTC | CASSAWGTSGSYEQYF
once | TRBJ2-3 | TRBV11-3 | - | TGTGCCAGCAGCTTAGATCCGTTCCAGGATACGCAGTATTTT | CASSLDPFQDTQYF
- | TRBJ2-7 | TRBV19 | - | TGTGCCAGTAGTGGGCACTTCTACGAGCAGTACTTC | CASSGHFYEQYF